This record looks at one T cell receptor beta chain sequence and its context. The sample belongs to a study of blood T cell repertoires in COVID-19. Study-level information: Samples of COVID-19 (acute and convalescent) were obtained from the United States, Italy and Spain.

Membership in each cohort depended on participant-reported clinical history. All recovered Cohort 3 donors got two negative PCRs, got clearance, or saw symptom resolution. Original analysis: From reference gene primer amplification, estimates of nucleated cell counts were derived. The repertoire was sequenced with immunoSEQ multiplex PCR; TCRdb's copy has only in-frame clones and lacks some. V and J calls and clone size are those listed in that table; D and trimming were worked out from the DNA. Of about 250,000 clones listed, 75% to 90% are singletons. This CDR3 contains 14 residues. The V and J ends lost 3 bases and 1 base respectively, with 8 bases between them. The germline gives CDR1 SNHLY, CDR2 FYNNEI.

Sequenced input: PBMCs or T cells enriched from blood (not recorded which). The J gene is TRBJ2-3, the V gene TRBV2; D uncertain. This clonotype was obtained from a woman between 18 and 29 years old who had recovered from COVID-19. The CDR3 nucleotides are TGTGCCAGCAGTGACAACAGAGGCACAGATACGCAGTATTTT. Amino acid sequence: CASSDNRGTDTQYF.